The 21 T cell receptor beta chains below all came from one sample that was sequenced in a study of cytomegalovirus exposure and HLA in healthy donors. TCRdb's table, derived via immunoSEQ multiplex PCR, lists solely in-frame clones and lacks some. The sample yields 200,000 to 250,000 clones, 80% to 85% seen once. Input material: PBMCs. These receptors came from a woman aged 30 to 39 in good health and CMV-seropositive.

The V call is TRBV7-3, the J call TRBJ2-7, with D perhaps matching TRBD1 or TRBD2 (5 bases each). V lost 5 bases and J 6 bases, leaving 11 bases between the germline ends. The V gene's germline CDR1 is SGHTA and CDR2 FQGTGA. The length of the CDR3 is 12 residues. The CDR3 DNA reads TGTGCCAGCAGCCGGGACGGCGGCGAGCAGTACTTC. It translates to CASSRDGGEQYF.

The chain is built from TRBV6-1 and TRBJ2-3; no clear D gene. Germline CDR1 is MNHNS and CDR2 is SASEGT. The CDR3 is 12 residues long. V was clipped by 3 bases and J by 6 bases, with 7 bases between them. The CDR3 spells CASSEVVDTQYF. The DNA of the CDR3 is TGTGCCAGCAGTGAGGTGGTGGATACGCAGTATTTT.

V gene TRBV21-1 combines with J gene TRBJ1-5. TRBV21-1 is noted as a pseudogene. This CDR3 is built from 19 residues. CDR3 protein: CAIPKGGERDLEQNQPQHF. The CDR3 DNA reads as TGTGCCATTCCCAAGGGAGGGGAGAGGGATCTCGAACAAAATCAGCCCCAGCATTTT.

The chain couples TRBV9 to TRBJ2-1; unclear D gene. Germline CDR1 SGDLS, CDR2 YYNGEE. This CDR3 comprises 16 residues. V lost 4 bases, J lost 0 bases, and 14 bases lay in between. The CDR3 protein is CASSPFGRNSYNEQFF. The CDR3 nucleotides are TGTGCCAGCAGCCCTTTCGGCCGTAACTCCTACAATGAGCAGTTCTTC.

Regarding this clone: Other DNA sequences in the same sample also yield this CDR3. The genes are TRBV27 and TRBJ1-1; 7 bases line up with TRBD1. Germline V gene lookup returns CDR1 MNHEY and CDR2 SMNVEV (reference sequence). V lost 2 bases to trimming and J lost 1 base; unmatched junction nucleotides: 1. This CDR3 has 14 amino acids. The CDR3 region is CASSLQGGNTEAFF. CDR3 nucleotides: TGTGCCAGCAGTTTACAGGGGGGGAACACTGAAGCTTTCTTT.

The CDR3 protein is CASSGEGQGALGAFF. CDR3 nucleotides: TGTGCCAGCAGTGGTGAGGGACAGGGGGCCTTGGGTGCTTTCTTT. The chain carries TRBV25-1 and TRBJ1-1, with TRBD1 identical over 12 bases. This CDR3 is 15 amino acids long. The germline gives CDR1 MGHDK, CDR2 SYGVNS. V lost 4 bases, J lost 11 bases, and 11 bases stayed unmatched.

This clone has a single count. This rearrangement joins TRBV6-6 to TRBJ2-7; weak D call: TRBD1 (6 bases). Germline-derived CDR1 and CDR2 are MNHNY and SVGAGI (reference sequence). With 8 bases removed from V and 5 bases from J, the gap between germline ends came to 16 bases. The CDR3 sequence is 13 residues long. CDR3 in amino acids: CASAPTGSHEQYF. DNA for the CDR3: TGTGCCAGCGCCCCAACAGGGTCCCACGAGCAGTACTTC.

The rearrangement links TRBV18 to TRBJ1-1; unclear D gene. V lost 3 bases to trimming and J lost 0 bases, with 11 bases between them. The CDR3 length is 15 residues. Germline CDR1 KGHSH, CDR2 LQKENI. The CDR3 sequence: CASSPSGRLNTEAFF. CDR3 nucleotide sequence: TGTGCCAGCTCACCCTCCGGGAGGCTGAACACTGAAGCTTTCTTT.

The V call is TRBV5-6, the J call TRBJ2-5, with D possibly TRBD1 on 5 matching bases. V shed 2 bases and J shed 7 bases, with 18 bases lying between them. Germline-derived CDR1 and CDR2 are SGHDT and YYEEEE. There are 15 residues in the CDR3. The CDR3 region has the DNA TGTGCCAGCAGCTTAAGGGGCATGAAGGACGGGACCCAGTACTTC. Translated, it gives CASSLRGMKDGTQYF.

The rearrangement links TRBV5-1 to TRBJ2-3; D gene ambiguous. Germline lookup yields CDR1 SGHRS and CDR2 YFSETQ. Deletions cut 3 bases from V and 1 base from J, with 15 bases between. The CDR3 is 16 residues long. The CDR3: CASSSPWASGTDTQYF. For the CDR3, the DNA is TGCGCCAGCAGCTCGCCCTGGGCCTCTGGCACAGATACGCAGTATTTT.

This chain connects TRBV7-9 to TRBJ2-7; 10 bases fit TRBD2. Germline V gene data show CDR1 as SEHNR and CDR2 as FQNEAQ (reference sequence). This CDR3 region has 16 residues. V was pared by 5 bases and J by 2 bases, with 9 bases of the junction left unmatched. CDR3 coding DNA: TGTGCCAGCAGCCCCAGGGGGCTAGCGGGAGCCTACGAGCAGTACTTC. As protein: CASSPRGLAGAYEQYF. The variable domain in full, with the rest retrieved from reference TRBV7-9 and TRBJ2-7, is DTGVSQNPRHKITKRGQNVTFRCDPISEHNRLYWYRQTLGQGPEFLTYFQNEAQLEKSRLLSDRFSAERPKGSFSTLEIQRTEQGDSAMYLCASSPRGLAGAYEQYFGPGTRLTVT.

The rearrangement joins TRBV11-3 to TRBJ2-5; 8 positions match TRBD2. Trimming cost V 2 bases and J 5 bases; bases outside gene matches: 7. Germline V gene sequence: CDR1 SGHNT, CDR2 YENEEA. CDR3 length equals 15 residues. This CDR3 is CASSLSGGAGETQYF. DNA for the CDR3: TGTGCCAGCAGCTTAAGCGGGGGTGCGGGCGAGACCCAGTACTTC. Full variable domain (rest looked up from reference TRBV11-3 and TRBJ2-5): EAGVVQSPRYKIIEKKQPVAFWCNPISGHNTLYWYLQNLGQGPELLIRYENEEAVDDSQLPKDRFSAERLKGVDSTLKIQPAELGDSAVYLCASSLSGGAGETQYFGPGTRLLVL.

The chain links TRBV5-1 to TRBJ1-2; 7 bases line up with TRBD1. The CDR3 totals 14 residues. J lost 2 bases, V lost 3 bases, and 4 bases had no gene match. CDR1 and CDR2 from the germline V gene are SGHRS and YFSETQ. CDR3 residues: CASSSPQGNYGYTF. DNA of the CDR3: TGCGCCAGCAGCTCACCACAGGGGAACTATGGCTACACCTTC.

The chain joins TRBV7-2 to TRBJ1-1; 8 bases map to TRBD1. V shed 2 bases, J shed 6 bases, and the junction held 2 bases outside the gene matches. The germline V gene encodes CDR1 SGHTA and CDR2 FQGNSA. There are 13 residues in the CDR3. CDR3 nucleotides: TGTGCCAGCAGCTTACAGGGGGCTGCTGAAGCTTTCTTT. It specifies CASSLQGAAEAFF. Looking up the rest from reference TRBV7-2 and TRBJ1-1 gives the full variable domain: GAGVSQSPSNKVTEKGKDVELRCDPISGHTALYWYRQSLGQGLEFLIYFQGNSAPDKSGLPSDRFSAERTGGSVSTLTIQRTQQEDSAVYLCASSLQGAAEAFFGQGTRLTVV.

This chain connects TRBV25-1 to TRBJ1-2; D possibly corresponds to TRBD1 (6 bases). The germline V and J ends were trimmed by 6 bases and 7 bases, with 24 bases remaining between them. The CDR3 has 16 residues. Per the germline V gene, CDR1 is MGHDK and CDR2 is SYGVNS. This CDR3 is CASRTSKGGHITGYTF. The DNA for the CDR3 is TGTGCCAGCAGAACTTCGAAGGGGGGGCATATAACTGGCTACACCTTC.

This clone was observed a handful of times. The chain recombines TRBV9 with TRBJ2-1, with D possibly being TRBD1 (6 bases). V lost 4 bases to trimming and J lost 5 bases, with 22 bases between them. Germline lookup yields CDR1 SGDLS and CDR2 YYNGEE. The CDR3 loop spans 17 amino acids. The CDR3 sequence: CASSPKPTRGSDNEQFF. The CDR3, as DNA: TGTGCCAGCAGCCCGAAACCCACTAGGGGGAGCGACAATGAGCAGTTCTTC.

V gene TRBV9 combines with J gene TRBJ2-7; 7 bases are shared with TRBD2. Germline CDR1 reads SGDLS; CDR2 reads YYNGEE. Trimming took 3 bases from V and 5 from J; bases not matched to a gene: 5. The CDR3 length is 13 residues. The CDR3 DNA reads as TGTGCCAGCAGCGCGGGGACTAACCACGAGCAGTACTTC. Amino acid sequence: CASSAGTNHEQYF.

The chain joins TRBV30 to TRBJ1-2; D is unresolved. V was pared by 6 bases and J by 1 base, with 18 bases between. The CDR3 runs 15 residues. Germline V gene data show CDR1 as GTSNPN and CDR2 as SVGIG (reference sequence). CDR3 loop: CACQPTSGLNYGYTF. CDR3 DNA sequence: TGTGCCTGTCAGCCCACGTCTGGACTTAACTATGGCTACACCTTC.

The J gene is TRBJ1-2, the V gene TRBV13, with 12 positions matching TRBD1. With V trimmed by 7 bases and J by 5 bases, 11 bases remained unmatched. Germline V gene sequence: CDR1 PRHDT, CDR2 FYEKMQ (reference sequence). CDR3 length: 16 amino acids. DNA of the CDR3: TGTGCCAGCACTTCTAGATCGGGACAGGGGGCTTATGGCTACACCTTC. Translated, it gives CASTSRSGQGAYGYTF.

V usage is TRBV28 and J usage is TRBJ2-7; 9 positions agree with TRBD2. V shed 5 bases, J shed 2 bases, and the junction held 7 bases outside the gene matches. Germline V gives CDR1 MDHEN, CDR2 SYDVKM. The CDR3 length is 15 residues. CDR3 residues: CASSTPSGNTYEQYF. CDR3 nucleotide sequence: TGTGCCAGCAGTACACCTAGCGGGAACACCTACGAGCAGTACTTC.

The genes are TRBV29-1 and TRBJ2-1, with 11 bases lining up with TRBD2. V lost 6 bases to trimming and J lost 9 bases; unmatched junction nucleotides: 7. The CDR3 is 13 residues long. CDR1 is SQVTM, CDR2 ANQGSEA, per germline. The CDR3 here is CSVISGRAGEQFF. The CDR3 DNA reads TGCAGCGTCATTAGCGGGAGGGCCGGTGAGCAGTTCTTC.